Following are 27 T cell receptor beta chains from one sample sequenced in a study of shared clonotypes between healthy human individuals. CD8 cells classed as naive were CD45RO-negative and positively selected for CCR7, excluding terminally differentiated effector memory CD45RA+ cells. Here immunoSEQ multiplex PCR was the method, and the copy in TCRdb shows in-frame clones only, minus some. The data contain over 2 million clones, about 95% of them singletons. The sample comprised naive CD8+ T cells sorted from blood. These receptors were collected from a man in his late teens or twenties in good health.

V gene TRBV23-1 combines with J gene TRBJ1-2, with TRBD1 matching 7 bases. TRBV23-1 is placed among ORFs of uncertain function. This CDR3 contains 12 residues. V was clipped by 10 bases and J by 4 bases; unmatched bases: 6. The CDR3 sequence: CANTRGGYGYTF. The CDR3 DNA reads as TGCGCCAATACCAGGGGGGGCTATGGCTACACCTTC.

The chain uses TRBV4-1 and TRBJ2-1, with 11 bases lining up with TRBD2. Trimming at V came to 0 bases and at J to 2 bases, leaving 3 bases not matched to a gene. Germline values: CDR1 MGHRA, CDR2 YSYEKL. This CDR3 is built from 17 residues. The chain's CDR3 is CASSQDSGRAAYNEQFF. Here the CDR3 DNA reads TGCGCCAGCAGCCAAGATAGCGGGAGGGCGGCCTACAATGAGCAGTTCTTC.

The chain carries TRBV2 and TRBJ2-1; 8 bases map to TRBD1. V was pared by 5 bases and J by 0 bases, with 9 bases of the junction left unmatched. The CDR3 runs 17 residues. Germline V CDR1 and CDR2: SNHLY, FYNNEI. This chain's CDR3 is CASSFRGPPSSYNEQFF. CDR3 DNA: TGTGCCAGCAGTTTCAGGGGGCCCCCAAGCTCCTACAATGAGCAGTTCTTC. Combining the CDR3 with reference TRBV2 and TRBJ2-1 gives the whole variable domain EPEVTQTPSHQVTQMGQEVILRCVPISNHLYFYWYRQILGQKVEFLVSFYNNEISEKSEIFDDQFSVERPDGSNFTLKIRSTKLEDSAMYFCASSFRGPPSSYNEQFFGPGTRLTVL.

The gene calls are TRBV4-3 and TRBJ2-5; D assignment may be TRBD1 or TRBD2 (7 bases each). The germline gives CDR1 LGHNA, CDR2 YSLEER. V gave up 1 base and J gave up 2 bases, with 17 bases separating them. This CDR3 contains 17 residues. Here the CDR3 reads CASSQGAGEGAQETQYF. CDR3 bases: TGCGCCAGCAGCCAAGGGGCCGGGGAGGGGGCTCAAGAGACCCAGTACTTC.

The chain couples TRBV5-1 to TRBJ2-7; D unclear. The length of the CDR3 is 13 residues. V was clipped by 4 bases and J by 4 bases, with 12 bases between them. CDR1 is SGHRS and CDR2 is YFSETQ in the germline V gene. This CDR3 reads CASSLRTLYEQYF. The CDR3 DNA is TGCGCCAGCAGCCTTAGGACCCTTTACGAGCAGTACTTC. The whole variable domain, remainder taken from reference TRBV5-1 and TRBJ2-7, is KAGVTQTPRYLIKTRGQQVTLSCSPISGHRSVSWYQQTPGQGLQFLFEYFSETQRNKGNFPGRFSGRQFSNSRSEMNVSTLELGDSALYLCASSLRTLYEQYFGPGTRLTVT.

This chain connects TRBV6-1 to TRBJ2-7; 11 bases map to TRBD2. V lost 6 bases to trimming and J lost 5 bases; unmatched junction nucleotides: 9. CDR1 is MNHNS, CDR2 SASEGT, per germline. The CDR3 length is 15 residues. The CDR3 DNA is TGTGCCAGCAGCGCTACTAGCGGGGGCTTCCACGAGCAGTACTTC. Amino acid sequence: CASSATSGGFHEQYF.

The gene calls are TRBV6-5 and TRBJ1-4, with a weak D call TRBD1 (5 bases). V lost 8 bases, J lost 0 bases, and 10 bases lay in between. Germline CDR1 is MNHEY and CDR2 is SVGAGI. This CDR3 has 14 residues. The CDR3 DNA follows: TGTGCCAGCCCTCAGGGTACAACTAATGAAAAACTGTTTTTT. This gives the protein CASPQGTTNEKLFF.

As for this clone: This specimen includes other DNA sequences encoding the same CDR3. The chain joins TRBV7-6 to TRBJ1-5; 9 bases align to TRBD1. The germline V gene encodes CDR1 SGHVS and CDR2 FNYEAQ. The CDR3 loop spans 14 amino acids. J was trimmed by 4 bases and V by 3 bases; bases with no gene match: 1. CDR3 amino acids: CASSLGQGNQPQHF. The CDR3 nucleotides read TGTGCCAGCAGCTTGGGACAGGGAAATCAGCCCCAGCATTTT. Filled out from reference TRBV7-6 and TRBJ1-5, the complete variable domain reads GAGVSQSPRYKVTKRGQDVALRCDPISGHVSLYWYRQALGQGPEFLTYFNYEAQQDKSGLPNDRFSAERPEGSISTLTIQRTEQRDSAMYRCASSLGQGNQPQHFGDGTRLSIL.

The chain has TRBV4-1 and TRBJ1-6; unclear D gene. V lost 0 bases and J 0 bases, leaving 6 bases between the germline ends. CDR1 MGHRA and CDR2 YSYEKL come from the germline V gene. The length of the CDR3 is 16 residues. Here the CDR3 DNA reads TGCGCCAGCAGCCAAGAGGGAGACTCCTATAATTCACCCCTCCACTTT. The encoded protein is CASSQEGDSYNSPLHF.

The chain uses TRBV27 and TRBJ2-1; the match to TRBD2 covers 8 bases. Trimming at V came to 7 bases and at J to 5 bases, leaving 10 bases not matched to a gene. The CDR3 is 15 amino acids. Looked up from germline, CDR1 is MNHEY and CDR2 is SMNVEV (reference sequence). The CDR3 DNA follows: TGTGCCAGCAAAGATAACGGGGGGGCTGACAATGAGCAGTTCTTC. Protein sequence: CASKDNGGADNEQFF.

This rearrangement joins TRBV6-5 to TRBJ1-1; 9 bases are a match to TRBD1. With V trimmed by 5 bases and J by 7 bases, 5 bases remained unmatched. This CDR3 has 13 residues. The germline gives CDR1 MNHEY, CDR2 SVGAGI. The chain's CDR3 is CASSQGQGFEAFF. Written as DNA, the CDR3 is TGTGCCAGCAGTCAGGGACAGGGCTTTGAAGCTTTCTTT.

With regard to this clone: Other DNA variants within this sample encode the same CDR3. This rearrangement joins TRBV6-1 to TRBJ2-7; 7 bases fit TRBD1. Per the germline V gene, CDR1 is MNHNS and CDR2 is SASEGT. Trimming cost V 3 bases and J 2 bases; bases outside gene matches: 7. The CDR3 contains 15 residues. The CDR3 coding sequence is TGTGCCAGCAGTGAGGGGGCAGGGGGACCCTACGAGCAGTACTTC. This encodes CASSEGAGGPYEQYF.

About this clone itself: Other nucleotide sequences in the sample specify the same CDR3. The chain joins TRBV5-1 to TRBJ2-7; 7 positions agree with TRBD1. The CDR3 contains 13 residues. Germline V gene data show CDR1 as SGHRS and CDR2 as YFSETQ. With V trimmed by 2 bases and J by 2 bases, 1 base remained unmatched. The chain's CDR3 is CASSFGTAYEQYF. CDR3 nucleotides: TGCGCCAGCAGCTTTGGGACAGCCTACGAGCAGTACTTC.

This clone appeared a single time. This chain links TRBV5-4 with TRBJ2-2; D uncertain. Per the germline V gene, CDR1 is SGHNT and CDR2 is YYREEE (reference sequence). V was cut by 4 bases and J by 11 bases, with 12 bases left in between. The CDR3 totals 12 residues. This chain's CDR3 is CASSNGPLELFF. In nucleotides, the CDR3 is TGTGCCAGCAGCAACGGGCCCCTTGAGCTGTTTTTT.

The chain uses TRBV11-3 and TRBJ1-1; 7 nucleotides align to TRBD1. Looked up from germline, CDR1 is SGHNT and CDR2 is YENEEA. This CDR3 has 13 amino acids. The V segment lost 5 bases and the J segment 7 bases; nucleotides outside the gene matches: 7. In DNA, the CDR3 is TGTGCCAGCAGCGCCGACAGGGACCATGAAGCTTTCTTT. Protein sequence: CASSADRDHEAFF.

Points on this clone: The sample has other DNA sequences that encode this CDR3 too. The CDR3 bases are TGCGCCAGCAGCCAAGAACCGGGACAGGGTTCCTACGAGCAGTACTTC. Protein product: CASSQEPGQGSYEQYF. This chain connects TRBV4-3 to TRBJ2-7, with 9 bases fitting TRBD1. V lost 0 bases and J lost 1; bases outside the gene matches: 4. This CDR3 is 16 amino acids long. The germline gives CDR1 LGHNA, CDR2 YSLEER.

In DNA form, the CDR3 reads TGTGCCAGCAGTCCGCGCCCGGGGCCGCACTATGGCTACACCTTC. It yields the protein CASSPRPGPHYGYTF. The rearrangement uses TRBV27 and TRBJ1-2; possibly TRBD1 for D (5 bases). This CDR3 has 15 amino acids. Trimming took off 5 bases at V and 3 bases at J, with 16 bases between the two ends. CDR1 MNHEY and CDR2 SMNVEV come from the germline V gene (reference sequence).

This chain joins TRBV30 and TRBJ2-7, with 9 bases lining up with TRBD2. Germline V gene sequence: CDR1 GTSNPN, CDR2 SVGIG (reference sequence). The CDR3 runs 14 residues. The V and J ends lost 1 base and 2 bases, in that order; junction bases with no gene match: 3. The CDR3: CAWSGTSETYEQYF. CDR3 nucleotide sequence: TGTGCCTGGAGTGGGACTAGCGAGACCTACGAGCAGTACTTC.

The chain combines TRBV5-1 with TRBJ2-5, with D possibly matching TRBD1 (7 bases). From germline, CDR1 is SGHRS and CDR2 YFSETQ. The CDR3 runs 14 residues. V was clipped by 7 bases and J by 0 bases, with 13 bases between them. The CDR3 nucleotides are TGCGCCAGCCGGCGGGACAGAGACCAAGAGACCCAGTACTTC. Its translation: CASRRDRDQETQYF.

As regards this clone: Other DNA sequences in the same sample also yield this CDR3. The rearrangement joins TRBV9 to TRBJ2-5; either TRBD1 or TRBD2 may fit D (5 bases each). The CDR3 runs to 14 residues. Germline V gives CDR1 SGDLS, CDR2 YYNGEE. With 0 bases removed from V and 2 bases from J, the gap between germline ends came to 8 bases. CDR3 bases: TGTGCCAGCAGCGTAGCTGGGGGACAAGAGACCCAGTACTTC. Amino acid sequence: CASSVAGGQETQYF.

The V and J genes are TRBV29-1 and TRBJ2-3; tentatively, D is TRBD2 (6 bases). CDR1 and CDR2 from the germline V gene are SQVTM and ANQGSEA. The V and J ends lost 0 bases and 1 base respectively, with 11 bases between them. This CDR3 is built from 15 residues. The CDR3 loop is CSVEDRASGTDTQYF. The CDR3 DNA is TGCAGCGTTGAAGATCGCGCTAGCGGCACAGATACGCAGTATTTT.

This rearrangement joins TRBV13 to TRBJ1-5; 9 bases agree with TRBD1. The CDR3 has 16 amino acids. The germline V gene has CDR1 PRHDT and CDR2 FYEKMQ (reference sequence). Trimming removed 4 bases from V and 0 bases from J; junction bases left unmatched: 4. Here the CDR3 reads CASSSGQGDSNQPQHF. The CDR3, as DNA: TGTGCCAGCAGCTCGGGACAGGGAGATAGCAATCAGCCCCAGCATTTT.

Notes on this clone: This specimen includes other DNA sequences encoding the same CDR3. The J gene is TRBJ2-3, the V gene TRBV9; 7 bases are a match to TRBD2. The CDR3 is 13 residues long. Germline values: CDR1 SGDLS, CDR2 YYNGEE. V shed 0 bases and J 5 bases; nucleotides not matched to a gene: 0. The DNA of the CDR3 is TGTGCCAGCAGCGTAGTAGCGGGAGATACGCAGTATTTT. It yields the protein CASSVVAGDTQYF.

The V gene is TRBV7-2, the J gene TRBJ2-7; 12 bases fit TRBD2. This CDR3 is built from 16 residues. Per germline, CDR1 SGHTA and CDR2 FQGNSA. Losses at the gene ends were 4 bases for V and 0 bases for J; bases not matched to a gene: 4. Here the CDR3 reads CASSYGLAGSSYEQYF. The CDR3 DNA is TGTGCCAGCAGCTACGGACTAGCGGGGAGCTCCTACGAGCAGTACTTC.

CDR3 loop: CASSEDYTYEQYF. Written as DNA, the CDR3 is TGTGCCAGCAGTGAGGACTACACCTACGAGCAGTACTTC. V gene TRBV25-1 combines with J gene TRBJ2-7, with D possibly being TRBD2 (6 bases). Per the germline V gene, CDR1 is MGHDK and CDR2 is SYGVNS. V lost 3 bases to trimming and J lost 2 bases, with 8 bases between them. The CDR3 has 13 amino acids.

J is TRBJ1-4 and V is TRBV27, with TRBD1 as a possible D gene (6 bases). This CDR3 is built from 15 residues. The V gene lost 3 bases and the J gene lost 7 bases, with 15 bases spanning the gap. The germline CDR1 and CDR2 sequences are MNHEY and SMNVEV (reference sequence). CDR3 residues: CASSLGAGEGEKLFF. For the CDR3, the DNA is TGTGCCAGCAGTTTGGGGGCAGGGGAGGGTGAAAAACTGTTTTTT.

This chain joins TRBV4-1 and TRBJ2-7; tentative D call: TRBD1 (6 bases). Between the trimmed V and J ends, which lost 8 bases and 3 bases, there was a span of 17 bases. The CDR3 has 14 residues. Germline lookup yields CDR1 MGHRA and CDR2 YSYEKL. The CDR3 protein is CASHPTGSIYEQYF. CDR3 DNA: TGCGCCAGCCACCCGACAGGCTCTATCTACGAGCAGTACTTC.